Below, 9 T cell receptor beta chains from the same sample are listed, as sequenced in a study of T cells after yellow fever vaccination. TCRdb independently ran MiXCR on the 5' RACE reads; one entry per CDR3 protein. The sample shows a few hundred thousand distinct CDR3 sequences, approximately 21% of them seen only once. This sample comprised PBMCs, obtained 15 days after the yellow fever booster vaccination. The receptors come from a man in his thirties or forties who received the YFV17D yellow fever vaccine.

V and J are TRBV12-3 or TRBV12-4 and TRBJ2-2; D unresolved. The length of the CDR3 is 14 residues. The V end lost 5 bases, the J end lost 3 bases, and 10 bases lay between the germline ends. CDR3 residues: CASSARVDTGELFF. In nucleotides, the CDR3 is TGTGCCAGCAGTGCCCGGGTCGACACCGGGGAGCTGTTTTTT.

The chain couples TRBV6-2 or TRBV6-3 to TRBJ2-7; D unresolved. The germline V and J ends were trimmed by 6 bases and 1 base, with 16 bases remaining between them. Germline CDR1 reads MNHEY; CDR2 reads SVGEGT. CDR3 length: 15 amino acids. CDR3 in amino acids: CASRSPTHKSYEQYF. As DNA, the CDR3 is TGTGCCAGCAGATCCCCCACGCACAAATCCTACGAGCAGTACTTC.

The genes are TRBV9 and TRBJ2-7; TRBD2 matches at 11 bases. V trimming: 3 bases; J trimming: 2 bases; junction bases outside the gene matches: 1. The CDR3 extends over 14 amino acids. The germline V gene has CDR1 SGDLS and CDR2 YYNGEE. This CDR3 reads CASSATSGAYEQYF. CDR3 nucleotide sequence: TGTGCCAGCAGCGCGACTAGCGGGGCCTACGAGCAGTACTTC.

At least ten counts were recorded for this clonotype. The chain joins TRBV5-1 to TRBJ2-7; D is perhaps TRBD1 (6 bases). CDR1 is SGHRS, CDR2 YFSETQ, per germline. The CDR3 contains 13 residues. V was trimmed by 3 bases and J by 11 bases, leaving 18 bases between them. The CDR3 region is CASSSTRDKKEYF. The CDR3 bases are TGCGCCAGCAGCTCGACCCGGGACAAGAAGGAGTACTTC. The entire variable domain, with the rest obtained from reference TRBV5-1 and TRBJ2-7, is as follows: KAGVTQTPRYLIKTRGQQVTLSCSPISGHRSVSWYQQTPGQGLQFLFEYFSETQRNKGNFPGRFSGRQFSNSRSEMNVSTLELGDSALYLCASSSTRDKKEYFGPGTRLTVT.

The V gene is TRBV9, the J gene TRBJ2-3; D tentatively fits TRBD1 or TRBD2 (5 bases each). The ends were cut back, 4 bases at V and 2 bases at J, with 20 bases in the middle. The CDR3 spans 17 residues. The germline V gene has CDR1 SGDLS and CDR2 YYNGEE. For the CDR3, the DNA is TGTGCCAGCAGCCCCCGGGGCCCTATTGGGATCACAGATACGCAGTATTTT. Amino acids: CASSPRGPIGITDTQYF.

In this sample, this clonotype turned up a few times. The chain recombines TRBV5-1 with TRBJ1-1; a possible D gene is TRBD1 (6 bases). The CDR3 is 16 residues long. V was cut by 2 bases and J by 4 bases, with 18 bases left in between. Germline V gene data show CDR1 as SGHRS and CDR2 as YFSETQ. As DNA, the CDR3 is TGCGCCAGCAGCTTCGGGCAGGGGTTGGTTGGCACTGAAGCTTTCTTT. Protein product: CASSFGQGLVGTEAFF.

The chain has TRBV20-1 and TRBJ1-5; D is ambiguous. Looked up from germline, CDR1 is DFQATT and CDR2 is SNEGSKA (reference sequence). CDR3 length equals 13 residues. The V end was cut by 3 bases, the J end by 3 bases, with 9 bases between. The CDR3 nucleotides are TGCAGTGCTAGTCGGCCGTACAATCAGCCCCAGCATTTT. Amino acids: CSASRPYNQPQHF.

This clonotype was observed a handful of times. The J gene is TRBJ1-6, the V gene TRBV5-1; 8 bases agree with TRBD1. Germline V gives CDR1 SGHRS, CDR2 YFSETQ. The CDR3 is made up of 15 amino acids. Unmatched junction bases numbered 8, after V lost 4 bases and J lost 8 bases. Here the CDR3 reads CASSPDRGGHSPLHF. The CDR3 DNA is TGCGCCAGCAGCCCCGACAGGGGAGGCCATTCACCCCTCCACTTT.

In its sample, this clonotype was seen a few times. V is TRBV6-2 or TRBV6-3 and J is TRBJ2-3, with TRBD2 matching 7 bases. The CDR3 has 17 amino acids. J gave up 4 bases and V 4 bases, and 14 bases lay outside the gene matches. CDR1 is MNHEY and CDR2 is SVGEGT in the germline V gene. The CDR3 sequence: CASSSSTSANSADTQYF. The CDR3 region has the DNA TGTGCCAGCAGTTCTTCCACTAGCGCAAATTCGGCAGATACGCAGTATTTT.